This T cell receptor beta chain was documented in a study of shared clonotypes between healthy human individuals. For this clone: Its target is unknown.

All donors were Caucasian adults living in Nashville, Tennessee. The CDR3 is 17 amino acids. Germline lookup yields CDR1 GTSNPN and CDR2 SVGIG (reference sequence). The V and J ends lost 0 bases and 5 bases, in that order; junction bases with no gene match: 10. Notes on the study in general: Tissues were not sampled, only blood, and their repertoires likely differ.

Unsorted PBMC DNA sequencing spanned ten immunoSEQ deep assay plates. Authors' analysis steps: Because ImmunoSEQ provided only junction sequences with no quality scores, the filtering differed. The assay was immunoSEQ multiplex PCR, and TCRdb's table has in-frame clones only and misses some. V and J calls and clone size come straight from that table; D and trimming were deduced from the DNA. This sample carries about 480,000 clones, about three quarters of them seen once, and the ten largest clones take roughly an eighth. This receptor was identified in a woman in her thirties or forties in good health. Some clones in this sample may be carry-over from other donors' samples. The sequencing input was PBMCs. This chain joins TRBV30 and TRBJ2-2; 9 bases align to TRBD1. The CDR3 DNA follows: TGTGCCTGGAGTGTCGCTTGGACAGGGGTGACGACCGGGGAGCTGTTTTTT. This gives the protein CAWSVAWTGVTTGELFF. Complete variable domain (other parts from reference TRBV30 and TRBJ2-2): SQTIHQWPATLVQPVGSPLSLECTVEGTSNPNLYWYRQAAGRGLQLLFYSVGIGQISSEVPQNLSASRPQDRQFILSSKKLLLSDSGFYLCAWSVAWTGVTTGELFFGEGSRLTVL.